A selection of T cell receptor beta chains follows, all from one sample in a study of vaccination and CD4 T cells after COVID-19. Via MiXCR, TCRdb re-called the PCR reads, giving one row per CDR3 protein. The sample records some 13,000 distinct CDR3 sequences, roughly 60% being singletons. These receptors' targets are unknown. Sequencing was carried out using CD4+ T cells from blood, cultured in vitro. The receptors stem from a human donor who had recovered from COVID-19. CDR3s include the opening cysteine and the closing phenylalanine or tryptophan. D genes are given only for firm matches. Expanded clones are given a class, and other clones once, few, many or no size at all.

CDR3aa,v_gene,j_gene,d_gene,abundance
CASSEGTSGRATETQYF,TRBV25-1,TRBJ2-5,TRBD2,once
CAGAPGQTQLAGVHEQYF,TRBV27,TRBJ2-7,TRBD2,few
CSAQSGSVHEQYF,TRBV20-1,TRBJ2-7,TRBD2,few
CATSRGDPPNTQYF,TRBV15,TRBJ2-3,-,-
CARPPGAYGYTF,TRBV21-1,TRBJ1-2,-,few
CAMGAANTEAFF,TRBV11-2,TRBJ1-1,-,-
CAIRESTGGGNYGYTF,TRBV10-3,TRBJ1-2,TRBD1,-
CASRGGPYSNQPQHF,TRBV27,TRBJ1-5,-,few
CASSTGGDQPQHF,TRBV6-1,TRBJ1-5,TRBD1,-
CASRERGAGELFF,TRBV6-1,TRBJ2-2,-,-
CASRSGQGWGQPQHF,TRBV6-1,TRBJ1-5,TRBD1,-
CSVDIFSGSGLTEAFF,TRBV29-1,TRBJ1-1,-,medium-sized
CASRPPNRAGGYTF,TRBV28,TRBJ1-2,-,-
CASSPSGGNGYTF,TRBV10-1,TRBJ1-2,-,few
CASSLGGTNTGELFF,TRBV12-3/TRBV12-4,TRBJ2-2,-,-
CALAGSRTGELFF,TRBV10-2,TRBJ2-2,-,-
CASSAAGHGYTF,TRBV27,TRBJ1-2,-,-
CARSEIDRVVCNQPQHF,TRBV19,TRBJ1-5,TRBD1,-